Presented here are 27 T cell receptor beta chains from one specimen sequenced in a study of blood T cells in healthy people across ages. A second about 7 to 12 cycle PCR used barcoded and J-beta primers. Using its own MiXCR run on the 5' RACE reads, TCRdb lists one record per CDR3 protein. The sample records around 1,700,000 distinct CDR3 sequences, about 30% being singletons. The sample comprised blood. These receptors came from a woman younger than 45 in good health.

In this sample, this clonotype turned up a few times. The genes are TRBV27 and TRBJ2-7, with unresolved D. CDR3 length: 14 residues. Trimming removed 4 bases from V and 3 bases from J, with 13 bases in between. Germline V gene data show CDR1 as MNHEY and CDR2 as SMNVEV (reference sequence). In DNA, the CDR3 is TGTGCCAGCAGTTGGGCACGTGGGTTCTACGAGCAGTACTTC. This translates into CASSWARGFYEQYF.

The chain recombines TRBV11-2 with TRBJ1-6; 7 bases map to TRBD1. This CDR3 is built from 15 residues. Germline assignment: CDR1 SGHAT and CDR2 FQNNGV. V dropped 5 bases and J dropped 6; count of bases not matched to a gene: 7. CDR3 DNA: TGTGCCAGCAGCGGGGGGACAGTCTTTAATTCACCCCTCCACTTT. Translating it yields CASSGGTVFNSPLHF.

This clonotype was seen a handful of times. The genes are TRBV4-1 and TRBJ2-7, with D maybe TRBD2 (6 bases). V gave up 3 bases and J gave up 5 bases, with 20 bases separating them. This CDR3 has 16 amino acids. CDR1 and CDR2 (germline): MGHRA, YSYEKL. The CDR3 protein is CASSQMDYPETHEQYF. The CDR3 coding sequence is TGCGCCAGCAGCCAGATGGACTACCCCGAGACCCACGAGCAGTACTTC.

J is TRBJ2-7 and V is TRBV18, with no clear D. Looked up from germline, CDR1 is KGHSH and CDR2 is LQKENI. The CDR3 totals 15 residues. The germline V and J ends were trimmed by 4 bases and 0 bases, with 13 bases remaining between them. CDR3 residues: CASSRTALSSYEQYF. The DNA of the CDR3 is TGTGCCAGCTCACGGACGGCGCTTAGCTCCTACGAGCAGTACTTC.

This clonotype was observed a few times. J is TRBJ2-2 and V is TRBV2, with unresolved D. The germline V and J ends were trimmed by 3 bases and 4 bases, with 6 bases remaining between them. CDR3 size: 13 residues. The germline gives CDR1 SNHLY, CDR2 FYNNEI. The CDR3 here is CASSEVATGELFF. Here the CDR3 DNA reads TGTGCCAGCAGTGAGGTCGCCACCGGGGAGCTGTTTTTT.

The chain couples TRBV4-3 to TRBJ2-5; 9 bases map to TRBD2. The length of the CDR3 is 17 residues. J gave up 5 bases and V 0 bases, and 10 bases lay outside the gene matches. Germline-derived CDR1 and CDR2 are LGHNA and YSLEER. The CDR3 loop is CASSQEAAGGRWETQYF. For the CDR3, the DNA is TGCGCCAGCAGCCAAGAGGCCGCGGGAGGGAGGTGGGAGACCCAGTACTTC.

J is TRBJ1-1 and V is TRBV9, with D possibly matching TRBD1 (6 bases). CDR3 length equals 15 residues. CDR1 is SGDLS, CDR2 YYNGEE, per germline. The V end was cut by 3 bases, the J end by 1 base, with 13 bases between. For the CDR3, the DNA is TGTGCCAGCAGCGGTCTACAGGGATGGAACACTGAAGCTTTCTTT. Translation: CASSGLQGWNTEAFF.

This clonotype has more than one count but fewer than ten. The rearrangement links TRBV7-2 to TRBJ2-7; D is perhaps TRBD2 (6 bases). Germline CDR1 and CDR2: SGHTA and FQGNSA. Trimming removed 5 bases from V and 3 bases from J, with 11 bases in between. The CDR3 extends over 13 amino acids. The CDR3 sequence is CASSPHGGYEQYF. In DNA form, the CDR3 reads TGTGCCAGCAGCCCACACGGGGGCTACGAGCAGTACTTC.

This clonotype turned up a few times. This rearrangement joins TRBV4-3 to TRBJ1-2, with TRBD1 matching over 8 bases. The junction had 6 bases not matched to a gene; V was cut back by 0 bases and J by 6 bases. The CDR3 is 15 amino acids. Looked up from germline, CDR1 is LGHNA and CDR2 is YSLEER. CDR3: CASSQDVETGDGYTF. DNA for the CDR3: TGCGCCAGCAGCCAAGACGTGGAGACAGGGGATGGCTACACCTTC.

J is TRBJ2-1 and V is TRBV12-3 or TRBV12-4; perhaps TRBD2 as D (6 bases). The germline V and J ends were trimmed by 1 base and 8 bases, with 15 bases remaining between them. The CDR3 consists of 15 residues. The CDR3 DNA reads as TGTGCCAGCAGTTTAGAGGGTTTGCGGGACCATGAGCAGTTCTTC. Amino acids: CASSLEGLRDHEQFF.

The table lists this clonotype with a few counts. This sequence joins TRBV27 and TRBJ2-1, with TRBD2 identical over 7 bases. V lost 10 bases, J lost 2 bases, and 5 bases stayed unmatched. Per germline, CDR1 MNHEY and CDR2 SMNVEV (reference sequence). The CDR3 runs 13 residues. This CDR3 reads CATGTIAYNEQFF. The CDR3 DNA reads as TGTGCCACAGGGACTATCGCCTACAATGAGCAGTTCTTC.

This clonotype occurred a few times. The J gene is TRBJ1-6, the V gene TRBV18; D might be TRBD1 (5 bases). From germline, CDR1 is KGHSH and CDR2 LQKENI. This CDR3 region has 15 residues. V lost 3 bases to trimming and J lost 7 bases, with 13 bases between them. CDR3 sequence: CASSPLAGTNSPLHF. The CDR3 DNA is TGTGCCAGCTCACCCCTGGCAGGGACGAATTCACCCCTCCACTTT. Filled out from reference TRBV18 and TRBJ1-6, the complete variable domain reads NAGVMQNPRHLVRRRGQEARLRCSPMKGHSHVYWYRQLPEEGLKFMVYLQKENIIDESGMPKERFSAEFPKEGPSILRIQQVVRGDSAAYFCASSPLAGTNSPLHFGNGTRLTVT.

This clonotype was detected a few times. The chain combines TRBV18 with TRBJ2-7; TRBD1 matches at 8 bases. The germline gives CDR1 KGHSH, CDR2 LQKENI. CDR3 length: 16 amino acids. After removal of 1 base from V and 1 base from J, the junction contained 6 bases not matched to a gene. CDR3 nucleotide sequence: TGTGCCAGCTCACCACTTGGGACAGGCGGTTCCTACGAGCAGTACTTC. It specifies CASSPLGTGGSYEQYF.

This clonotype was recorded a few times. The chain recombines TRBV20-1 with TRBJ2-3; the match to TRBD2 covers 16 bases. The J segment lost 4 bases and the V segment lost 6 bases, leaving 13 bases of the junction unmatched. The CDR3 has 18 residues. Germline V lookup: CDR1 DFQATT, CDR2 SNEGSKA (reference sequence). The chain's CDR3 is CSAQVPGLAGGRSDTQYF. The CDR3 nucleotides are TGCAGTGCCCAAGTCCCGGGACTAGCGGGGGGGCGGTCAGATACGCAGTATTTT.

The CDR3 DNA reads as TGTGCCAGCAGGGTTTTGGTGGGGAACGGGCCCCAGCATTTT. It codes for CASRVLVGNGPQHF. The chain uses TRBV2 and TRBJ1-5; D ambiguous. The V end was cut by 6 bases, the J end by 9 bases, with 18 bases between. The germline CDR1 and CDR2 sequences are SNHLY and FYNNEI. This CDR3 comprises 14 residues.

The J gene is TRBJ1-4, the V gene TRBV15; D not certain. V was shortened by 2 bases and J by 7 bases, with 14 bases between the two germline ends. Looked up from germline, CDR1 is LNHNV and CDR2 is YYDKDF (reference sequence). The CDR3 is 15 amino acids. This CDR3 reads CATSRRSQAVEKLFF. The CDR3 nucleotides read TGTGCCACCAGCAGAAGGTCCCAGGCAGTTGAAAAACTGTTTTTT.

This clonotype was observed a few times. The genes are TRBV27 and TRBJ2-5; 9 bases are shared with TRBD2. This CDR3 has 15 amino acids. The germline CDR1 and CDR2 sequences are MNHEY and SMNVEV (reference sequence). V lost 7 bases to trimming and J lost 1 base; unmatched junction nucleotides: 7. As DNA, the CDR3 is TGTGCCAGCACTAAGACTAGCGGACGCCAAGAGACCCAGTACTTC. It translates to CASTKTSGRQETQYF.

The chain's CDR3 is CSARDNSGGVSYNEQFF. Written as DNA, the CDR3 is TGCAGTGCTAGAGATAATAGCGGGGGGGTCTCCTACAATGAGCAGTTCTTC. This chain links TRBV20-1 with TRBJ2-1, with 11 bases aligning to TRBD2. V lost 0 bases and J lost 0; bases outside the gene matches: 4. The CDR3 has 17 residues. Germline V gives CDR1 DFQATT, CDR2 SNEGSKA (reference sequence).

The chain carries TRBV6-5 and TRBJ1-2; TRBD1 is a possible D gene (5 bases). Germline CDR1 and CDR2: MNHEY and SVGAGI. This CDR3 has 13 amino acids. The V end lost 0 bases, the J end lost 11 bases, and 13 bases lay between the germline ends. The CDR3 is CASSYSSGGDYTF. The CDR3 bases are TGTGCCAGCAGTTACTCGTCCGGGGGTGATTACACCTTC.

The CDR3: CASSFGQDHEQYF. DNA for the CDR3: TGTGCCAGCAGCTTCGGACAGGACCACGAGCAGTACTTC. This sequence joins TRBV11-3 and TRBJ2-7, with 7 nucleotides matching TRBD1. Germline lookup yields CDR1 SGHNT and CDR2 YENEEA. The CDR3 covers 13 residues. After removal of 3 bases from V and 5 bases from J, the junction contained 4 bases not matched to a gene.

This clonotype was counted a few times. The chain employs TRBV5-1 and TRBJ2-7; maybe TRBD2 (7 bases). The length of the CDR3 is 16 residues. V was trimmed by 0 bases and J by 2 bases, leaving 15 bases between them. The V gene's germline CDR1 is SGHRS and CDR2 YFSETQ. DNA for the CDR3: TGCGCCAGCAGCTTGGCCGGAGGGGGGACTACCTACGAGCAGTACTTC. Amino acids: CASSLAGGGTTYEQYF.

In this sample, this clonotype turned up a few times. The chain carries TRBV5-5 and TRBJ2-3; 7 bases are shared with TRBD2. The CDR3 is 16 residues long. Losses at the gene ends were 0 bases for V and 1 base for J; bases not matched to a gene: 5. Germline V CDR1 and CDR2: SGHKS, YYEKEE (reference sequence). The CDR3 sequence: CASSLAWGGGTDTQYF. Here the CDR3 DNA reads TGTGCCAGCAGCTTGGCTTGGGGGGGGGGCACAGATACGCAGTATTTT.

The chain joins TRBV9 to TRBJ2-5, with TRBD2 identical over 14 bases. V was pared by 3 bases and J by 5 bases, with 6 bases of the junction left unmatched. CDR3 size: 16 residues. Germline CDR1 SGDLS, CDR2 YYNGEE. In DNA, the CDR3 is TGTGCCAGCAGCGGACGGACTAGCGGGGGGATGGAGACCCAGTACTTC. The encoded protein is CASSGRTSGGMETQYF.

This clonotype came up a few times. V is TRBV6-2 or TRBV6-3 and J is TRBJ2-1; D possibly matches TRBD1 or TRBD2 (6 bases each). Germline loops: CDR1 MNHEY, CDR2 SVGEGT. V was shortened by 5 bases and J by 7 bases, with 15 bases between the two germline ends. The CDR3 has 14 amino acids. CDR3 bases: TGTGCCAGCAGTGTAGGACAGACTAGGAATGAGCAGTTCTTC. Encoded protein: CASSVGQTRNEQFF.

This clonotype was seen only a few times. The chain recombines TRBV7-3 with TRBJ2-5, with D possibly called TRBD1 or TRBD2 (6 bases each). The V gene's germline CDR1 is SGHTA and CDR2 FQGTGA. This CDR3 region has 15 residues. Trimming stripped 2 bases from V and 4 bases from J, with 14 bases between. CDR3 residues: CASSLAGSGVETQYF. The CDR3, as DNA: TGTGCCAGCAGCTTAGCGGGGTCAGGGGTAGAGACCCAGTACTTC.

At least ten counts were recorded for this clonotype. The chain employs TRBV5-1 and TRBJ2-4; 7 positions agree with TRBD1. Trimming cost V 0 bases and J 8 bases; bases outside gene matches: 5. The germline V gene encodes CDR1 SGHRS and CDR2 YFSETQ. The CDR3 runs to 14 residues. As DNA, the CDR3 is TGCGCCAGCAGCTTGGCGGGACAGCTAGACATTCAGTACTTC. It encodes CASSLAGQLDIQYF.

The rearrangement uses TRBV4-2 and TRBJ2-5; 7 bases fit TRBD1. Germline values: CDR1 LGHNA, CDR2 YNFKEQ. This CDR3 is built from 16 residues. The junction had 9 bases not matched to a gene; V was cut back by 1 base and J by 4 bases. CDR3 nucleotides: TGTGCCAGCAGCCAAGCCCAACGACAGGGCGGAGAGACCCAGTACTTC. This codes for CASSQAQRQGGETQYF.